Below are 21 T cell receptor beta chains sequenced from a single sample in a study of control samples from healthy donors and cancer patients. The method was immunoSEQ multiplex PCR; TCRdb's version includes in-frame clones alone and lacks a portion of them. The profile shows about 51,000 clones, roughly 89% of them singletons. The sample comprised PBMCs. Source of these receptors: a man aged 40-55 years with colorectal cancer.

CDR3 loop: CASSVAPRDTYEQYF. DNA of the CDR3: TGTGCCAGCAGCGTAGCCCCCAGGGATACCTACGAGCAGTACTTC. The chain links TRBV9 to TRBJ2-7; D might be TRBD1 (5 bases). Germline CDR1 reads SGDLS; CDR2 reads YYNGEE. The CDR3 sequence is 15 residues long. V lost 0 bases to trimming and J lost 2 bases, with 12 bases between them. The full variable domain, completed using reference TRBV9 and TRBJ2-7, is DSGVTQTPKHLITATGQRVTLRCSPRSGDLSVYWYQQSLDQGLQFLIQYYNGEERAKGNILERFSAQQFPDLHSELNLSSLELGDSALYFCASSVAPRDTYEQYFGPGTRLTVT.

A few counts support this clone. The chain combines TRBV2 with TRBJ1-1; 10 bases map to TRBD1. V trimming: 5 bases; J trimming: 6 bases; junction bases outside the gene matches: 6. Germline CDR1 and CDR2: SNHLY and FYNNEI. CDR3 length equals 14 residues. The CDR3 sequence: CASSRTGGIPEAFF. CDR3 nucleotide sequence: TGTGCCAGCAGTAGGACAGGGGGGATTCCTGAAGCTTTCTTT.

The table lists this clone with a few counts. The chain uses TRBV5-4 and TRBJ1-1, with 9 bases aligning to TRBD1. V gave up 2 bases and J gave up 1 base; unmatched junction bases: 12. There are 18 residues in the CDR3. Germline V gives CDR1 SGHNT, CDR2 YYREEE (reference sequence). CDR3 sequence reads: CASSLVPGQGFWNTEAFF. CDR3 DNA: TGTGCCAGCAGCTTAGTACCGGGACAGGGATTCTGGAACACTGAAGCTTTCTTT.

This chain links TRBV10-3 with TRBJ2-7, with 7 bases fitting TRBD2. The CDR3 length is 15 residues. The J segment lost 1 base and the V segment lost 3 bases, leaving 6 bases of the junction unmatched. Looked up from germline, CDR1 is ENHRY and CDR2 is SYGVKD. CDR3 loop: CAISDPGRSSYEQYF. The CDR3 DNA reads TGTGCCATCAGTGATCCCGGGAGGTCTTCCTACGAGCAGTACTTC.

V is TRBV12-3 or TRBV12-4 and J is TRBJ2-7; D is unclear. The V end was cut by 5 bases, the J end by 1 base, with 6 bases between. The CDR3 runs 12 residues. The CDR3 here is CASSHRSYEQYF. The CDR3, as DNA: TGTGCCAGCAGTCACCGATCCTACGAGCAGTACTTC.

This clone was detected once. The chain has TRBV2 and TRBJ2-7; no clear D. V lost 6 bases to trimming and J lost 2 bases, with 2 bases between them. This CDR3 region has 10 residues. Per germline, CDR1 SNHLY and CDR2 FYNNEI. The CDR3 coding sequence is TGTGCCAGCAGAGCCTACGAGCAGTACTTC. Translating gives CASRAYEQYF.

This CDR3 is CASSPPNRVEETQYF. Here the CDR3 DNA reads TGTGCCAGCTCACCACCGAATAGGGTCGAAGAGACCCAGTACTTC. This chain connects TRBV18 to TRBJ2-5, with D unresolved. Trimming stripped 0 bases from V and 3 bases from J, with 11 bases between. Germline CDR1 reads KGHSH; CDR2 reads LQKENI. This CDR3 has 15 residues.

V and J are TRBV27 and TRBJ2-1; no clear D gene. The germline CDR1 and CDR2 sequences are MNHEY and SMNVEV (reference sequence). The CDR3 contains 16 residues. V was cut by 3 bases and J by 0 bases, with 12 bases left in between. The CDR3 sequence is CASSFLPHSSYNEQFF. The CDR3, as DNA: TGTGCCAGCAGTTTCCTACCCCATAGCTCCTACAATGAGCAGTTCTTC.

The J gene is TRBJ2-7, the V gene TRBV4-1; 7 nucleotides agree with TRBD1. Germline CDR1 reads MGHRA; CDR2 reads YSYEKL. The CDR3 runs 16 residues. The J segment lost 4 bases and the V segment lost 3 bases, leaving 12 bases of the junction unmatched. DNA of the CDR3: TGCGCCAGCAGCCAGATTGAGACAGGGTCTCCATACGAGCAGTACTTC. This gives the protein CASSQIETGSPYEQYF.

This sequence joins TRBV15 and TRBJ1-3; D is unresolved. This CDR3 region has 14 residues. V lost 3 bases and J 2 bases, leaving 8 bases between the germline ends. Germline V gene data show CDR1 as LNHNV and CDR2 as YYDKDF (reference sequence). CDR3: CATSSGAAGNTIYF. The CDR3 coding sequence is TGTGCCACCAGCAGCGGTGCCGCTGGAAACACCATATATTTT. Variable domain in full (rest from reference TRBV15 and TRBJ1-3): DAMVIQNPRYQVTQFGKPVTLSCSQTLNHNVMYWYQQKSSQAPKLLFHYYDKDFNNEADTPDNFQSRRPNTSFCFLDIRSPGLGDTAMYLCATSSGAAGNTIYFGEGSWLTVV.

The chain couples TRBV18 to TRBJ1-5, with D perhaps matching TRBD1 (6 bases). There are 14 residues in the CDR3. V dropped 2 bases and J dropped 6 bases, with 11 bases sitting between them. Germline V gene sequence: CDR1 KGHSH, CDR2 LQKENI. Written as DNA, the CDR3 is TGTGCCAGCTCACCAGGGTCACAGGGTCAGCCCCAGCATTTT. It translates to CASSPGSQGQPQHF.

The chain couples TRBV7-9 to TRBJ1-1; D is ambiguous. The CDR3 covers 12 residues. V lost 1 base to trimming and J lost 7 bases, with 7 bases between them. Germline loops: CDR1 SEHNR, CDR2 FQNEAQ (reference sequence). CDR3 sequence reads: CASSLGWNEAFF. CDR3 coding DNA: TGTGCCAGCAGCTTAGGGTGGAATGAAGCTTTCTTT.

The CDR3: CASSFTDRNYEQYF. CDR3 sequence (DNA): TGTGCCAGCAGCTTCACGGACAGGAACTACGAGCAGTACTTC. V gene TRBV5-5 combines with J gene TRBJ2-7, with 7 bases identical to TRBD1. Germline CDR1 reads SGHKS; CDR2 reads YYEKEE (reference sequence). The CDR3 is made up of 14 amino acids. V trimming: 2 bases; J trimming: 3 bases; junction bases outside the gene matches: 5.

V usage is TRBV6-6 and J usage is TRBJ2-1; no firm D call. CDR3 length equals 12 residues. Germline CDR1 reads MNHNY; CDR2 reads SVGAGI (reference sequence). V lost 0 bases, J lost 8 bases, and 5 bases lay in between. CDR3 sequence reads: CASSYSRYEQFF. In DNA, the CDR3 is TGTGCCAGCAGTTACTCTCGATATGAGCAGTTCTTC.

The chain couples TRBV1 to TRBJ2-7; the DNA was not used to check the table's D call, TRBD2. TRBV1 is labeled a pseudogene. This CDR3 region has 16 residues. Here the CDR3 DNA reads TGCACCAGCAGCCAAAACCTACTAGCGGGAGCTCGGGAGCAGTACTTC. This encodes CTSSQNLLAGAREQYF.

The chain is built from TRBV10-3 and TRBJ1-6; D is undetermined. The CDR3 totals 15 residues. Germline values: CDR1 ENHRY, CDR2 SYGVKD. The V end lost 3 bases, the J end lost 7 bases, and 13 bases lay between the germline ends. CDR3 sequence: CAISEEPMGNSPLHF. The CDR3 DNA reads TGTGCCATCAGTGAAGAGCCGATGGGAAATTCACCCCTCCACTTT.

This clone was seen once. The rearrangement uses TRBV29-1 and TRBJ1-2; possible D gene TRBD1, 6 bases. CDR1 is SQVTM, CDR2 ANQGSEA, per germline. V lost 7 bases and J lost 8, with 23 bases in between. The CDR3 is made up of 14 amino acids. CDR3 residues: CSASDGGPGGGYTF. The CDR3 bases are TGCAGCGCCTCAGATGGGGGGCCCGGAGGGGGCTACACCTTC.

This clone has a single count. J is TRBJ2-7 and V is TRBV4-1, with unresolved D. Germline V gives CDR1 MGHRA, CDR2 YSYEKL. Between the trimmed V and J ends, which lost 8 bases and 6 bases, there was a span of 26 bases. The CDR3 loop spans 16 amino acids. In DNA, the CDR3 is TGCGCCAGCTCAATCGATATTAGCTCGGAGCAAGGCGAGCAGTACTTC. It encodes CASSIDISSEQGEQYF.

Note on this clone: The junction and the germline gene differ at one end; a read error may be behind it. This chain links TRBV29-1 with TRBJ2-5; 9 bases are a match to TRBD2. Germline V lookup: CDR1 SQVTM, CDR2 ANQGSEA. The CDR3 loop spans 14 amino acids. CDR3 amino acids: CSVPWGLAVEAQYF. CDR3 DNA: TGCAGCGTTCCCTGGGGACTAGCAGTAGAGGCCCAGTACTTC.

The chain uses TRBV27 and TRBJ2-1; tentatively, D is TRBD1 (6 bases). CDR1 and CDR2 from the germline V gene are MNHEY and SMNVEV (reference sequence). V was trimmed by 3 bases and J by 4 bases, leaving 10 bases between them. The CDR3 is 14 amino acids. The CDR3, as DNA: TGTGCCAGCAGTTTCAGGGGCCCGTACAATGAGCAGTTCTTC. Its protein product is CASSFRGPYNEQFF.

The chain employs TRBV24-1 and TRBJ1-1, with D maybe TRBD1 (5 bases). The CDR3 extends over 14 amino acids. V gave up 4 bases and J gave up 4 bases, with 12 bases separating them. Germline lookup yields CDR1 KGHDR and CDR2 SFDVKD. The CDR3: CATSDSGGTTEAFF. CDR3 bases: TGTGCCACCAGTGACTCCGGAGGGACCACTGAAGCTTTCTTT.